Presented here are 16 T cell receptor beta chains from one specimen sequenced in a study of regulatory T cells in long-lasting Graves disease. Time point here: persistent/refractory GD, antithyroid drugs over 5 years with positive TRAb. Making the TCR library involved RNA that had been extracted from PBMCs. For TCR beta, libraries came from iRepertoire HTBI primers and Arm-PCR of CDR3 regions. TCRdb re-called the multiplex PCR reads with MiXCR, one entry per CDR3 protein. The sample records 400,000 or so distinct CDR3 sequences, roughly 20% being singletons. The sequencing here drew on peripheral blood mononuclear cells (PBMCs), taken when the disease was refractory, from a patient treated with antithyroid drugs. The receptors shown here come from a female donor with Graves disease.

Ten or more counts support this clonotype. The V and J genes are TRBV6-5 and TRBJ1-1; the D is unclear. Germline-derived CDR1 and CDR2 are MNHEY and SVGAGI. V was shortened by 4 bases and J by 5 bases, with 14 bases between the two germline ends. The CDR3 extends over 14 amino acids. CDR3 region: CASSFMARMTEAFF. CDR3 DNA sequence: TGTGCCAGCAGTTTTATGGCCAGGATGACTGAAGCTTTCTTT.

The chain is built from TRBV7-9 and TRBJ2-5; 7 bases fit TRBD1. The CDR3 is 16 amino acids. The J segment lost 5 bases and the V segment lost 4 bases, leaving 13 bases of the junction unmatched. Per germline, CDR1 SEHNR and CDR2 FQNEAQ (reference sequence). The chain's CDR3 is CASSSPWDRRTETQYF. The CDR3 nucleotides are TGTGCCAGCAGCTCCCCCTGGGACAGACGGACGGAGACCCAGTACTTC.

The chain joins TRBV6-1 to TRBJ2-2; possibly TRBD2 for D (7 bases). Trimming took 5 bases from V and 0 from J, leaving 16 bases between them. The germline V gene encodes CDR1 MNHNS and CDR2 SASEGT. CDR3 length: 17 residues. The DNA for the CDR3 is TGTGCCAGCAGTCACGTAGGGGGGGGAGCGAACACCGGGGAGCTGTTTTTT. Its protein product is CASSHVGGGANTGELFF.

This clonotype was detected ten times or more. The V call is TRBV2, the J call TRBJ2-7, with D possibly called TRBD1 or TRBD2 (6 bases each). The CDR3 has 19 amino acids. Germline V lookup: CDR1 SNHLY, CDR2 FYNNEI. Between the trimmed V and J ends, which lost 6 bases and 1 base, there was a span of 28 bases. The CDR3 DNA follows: TGTGCCAGCAGGATGGCCCCGACAGGTTTGGGAGGTTATTCCTACGAGCAGTACTTC. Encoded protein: CASRMAPTGLGGYSYEQYF.

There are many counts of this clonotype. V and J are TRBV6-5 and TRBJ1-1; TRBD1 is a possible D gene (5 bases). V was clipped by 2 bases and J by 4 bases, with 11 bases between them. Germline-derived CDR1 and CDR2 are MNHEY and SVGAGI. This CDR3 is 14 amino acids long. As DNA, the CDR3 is TGTGCCAGCAGTTACCAGGGAGCAATCACTGAAGCTTTCTTT. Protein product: CASSYQGAITEAFF.

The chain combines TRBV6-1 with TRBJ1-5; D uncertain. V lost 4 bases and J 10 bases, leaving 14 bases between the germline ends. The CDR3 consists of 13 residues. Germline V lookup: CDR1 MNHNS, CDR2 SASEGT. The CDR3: CASSGSEGQPQHF. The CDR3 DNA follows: TGTGCCAGCAGTGGGAGCGAGGGCCAACCCCAGCATTTT.

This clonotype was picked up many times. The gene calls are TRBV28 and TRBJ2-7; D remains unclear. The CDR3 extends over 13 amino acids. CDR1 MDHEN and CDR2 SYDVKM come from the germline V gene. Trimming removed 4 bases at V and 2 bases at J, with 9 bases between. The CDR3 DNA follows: TGTGCCAGCAGTTATGCCGGTACCTACGAGCAGTACTTC. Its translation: CASSYAGTYEQYF.

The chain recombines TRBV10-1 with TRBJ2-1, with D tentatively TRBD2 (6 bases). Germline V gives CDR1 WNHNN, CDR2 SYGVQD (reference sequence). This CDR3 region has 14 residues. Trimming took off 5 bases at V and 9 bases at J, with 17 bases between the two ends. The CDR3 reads CASSSLSMGGEQFF. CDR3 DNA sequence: TGCGCCAGCAGTTCTCTATCAATGGGGGGTGAGCAGTTCTTC.

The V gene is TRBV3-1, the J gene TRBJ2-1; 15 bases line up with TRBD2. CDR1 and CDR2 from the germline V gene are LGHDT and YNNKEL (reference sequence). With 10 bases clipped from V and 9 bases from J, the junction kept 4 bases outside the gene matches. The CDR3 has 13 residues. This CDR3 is CATRTSGRGEQFF. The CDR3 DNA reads TGTGCCACCCGGACTAGCGGGAGGGGTGAGCAGTTCTTC.

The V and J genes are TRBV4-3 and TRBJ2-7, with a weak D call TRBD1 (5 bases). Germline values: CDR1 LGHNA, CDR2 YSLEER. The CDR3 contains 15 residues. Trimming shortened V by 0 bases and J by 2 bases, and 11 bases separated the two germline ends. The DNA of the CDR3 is TGCGCCAGCAGCCAAGAATTTGGGGCTACCTACGAGCAGTACTTC. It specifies CASSQEFGATYEQYF.

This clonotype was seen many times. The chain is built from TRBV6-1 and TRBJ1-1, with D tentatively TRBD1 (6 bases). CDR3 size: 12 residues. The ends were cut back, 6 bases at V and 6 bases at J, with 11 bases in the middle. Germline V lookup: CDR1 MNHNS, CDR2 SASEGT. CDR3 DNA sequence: TGTGCCAGCAGGGAGGGACACTCTGAAGCTTTCTTT. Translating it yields CASREGHSEAFF.

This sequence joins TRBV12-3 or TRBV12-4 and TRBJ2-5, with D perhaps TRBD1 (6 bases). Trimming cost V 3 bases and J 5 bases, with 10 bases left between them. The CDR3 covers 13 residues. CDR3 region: CASSLGHKETQYF. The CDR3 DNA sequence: TGTGCCAGCAGTTTGGGACATAAGGAGACCCAGTACTTC.

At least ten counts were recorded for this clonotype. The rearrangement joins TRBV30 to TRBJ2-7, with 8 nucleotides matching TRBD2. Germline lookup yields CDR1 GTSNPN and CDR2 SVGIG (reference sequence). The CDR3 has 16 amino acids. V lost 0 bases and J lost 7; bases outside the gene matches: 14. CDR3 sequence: CAWSVGAGGSAWEQYF. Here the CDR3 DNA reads TGTGCCTGGAGTGTTGGGGCGGGGGGCTCAGCGTGGGAGCAGTACTTC.

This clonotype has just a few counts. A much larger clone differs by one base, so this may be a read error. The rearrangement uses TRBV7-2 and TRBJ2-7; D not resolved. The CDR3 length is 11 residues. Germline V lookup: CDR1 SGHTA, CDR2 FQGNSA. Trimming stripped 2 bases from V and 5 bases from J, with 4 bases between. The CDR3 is CASSLKNEQYF. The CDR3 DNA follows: TGTGCCAGCAGCTTAAAGAACGAGCAGTACTTC. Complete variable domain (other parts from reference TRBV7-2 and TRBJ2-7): GAGVSQSPSNKVTEKGKDVELRCDPISGHTALYWYRQSLGQGLEFLIYFQGNSAPDKSGLPSDRFSAERTGGSVSTLTIQRTQQEDSAVYLCASSLKNEQYFGPGTRLTVT.

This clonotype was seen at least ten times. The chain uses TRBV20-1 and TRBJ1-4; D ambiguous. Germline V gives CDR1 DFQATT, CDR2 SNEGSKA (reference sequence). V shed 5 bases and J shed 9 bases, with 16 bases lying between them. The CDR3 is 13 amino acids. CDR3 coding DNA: TGCAGTGCTCCGGAGCCACAAGGCCAAAAACTGTTTTTT. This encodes CSAPEPQGQKLFF.

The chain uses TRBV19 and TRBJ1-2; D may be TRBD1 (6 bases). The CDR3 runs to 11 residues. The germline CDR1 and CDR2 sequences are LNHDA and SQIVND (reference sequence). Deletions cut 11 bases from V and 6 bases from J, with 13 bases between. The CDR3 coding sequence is TGTGCCTCAAAGGGGGGGCATGGCTACACCTTC. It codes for CASKGGHGYTF.